A selection of T cell receptor beta chains follows, all from one sample in a study of blood T cell repertoires in COVID-19. Sequencing used immunoSEQ multiplex PCR; TCRdb keeps in-frame clones, though not all of them. The data show approximately 75,000 clones, approximately 90% seen once. Sequenced sample: peripheral blood. These receptors were collected from a human donor in a cohort sampled during active COVID-19. Both conserved end residues are part of each CDR3. A D gene is named only where the DNA matches it firmly. Size is stated for part of the rows, as once, few or many counts, or as a class when the clone is expanded.

CAISESGGVYNEQFF	TGTGCCATCAGTGAGTCAGGGGGAGTGTACAATGAGCAGTTCTTC	-	-	TRBV10-3	TRBJ2-1
CASSPGGSSNEQYF	TGTGCCAGCAGCCCAGGGGGCTCAAGCAACGAGCAGTACTTC	TRBD1	-	TRBV28	TRBJ2-7
CASSEAGDDEQFF	TGCGCCAGCAGTGAGGCAGGGGATGATGAGCAGTTCTTC	-	-	TRBV10-1	TRBJ2-1
CASSVEAAGTEAFF	TGTGCCAGCAGCGTTGAGGCAGCGGGGACTGAAGCTTTCTTT	-	-	TRBV5-4	TRBJ1-1
CASSQDARGRAQYF	TGCGCCAGCAGCCAAGATGCCCGAGGGAGGGCGCAGTATTTT	TRBD2	-	TRBV4-3	TRBJ2-3
CASGGRRSTAYGYTF	TGTGCCAGCGGAGGACGACGATCAACGGCGTATGGCTACACCTTC	-	-	TRBV6-5	TRBJ1-2
CASSLGYREGDTQYF	TGTGCCAGCAGTTTAGGTTACAGGGAGGGAGATACGCAGTATTTT	-	-	TRBV28	TRBJ2-3
CASSLQGAEAFF	TGTGCCAGCAGCTTACAGGGGGCTGAAGCTTTCTTT	TRBD1	once	TRBV11-2	TRBJ1-1
CASSYSAGSGGAMKQFF	TGTGCCAGCAGTTACTCGGCGGGTAGCGGGGGGGCAATGAAGCAGTTCTTC	TRBD2	-	TRBV6-2/TRBV6-3	TRBJ2-1
CASSQGGPQSNTEAFF	TGTGCCAGCAGCCAGGGGGGGCCCCAATCGAACACTGAAGCTTTCTTT	-	-	TRBV14	TRBJ1-1
CASSIEGVAEQYF	TGCGCCAGCAGCATAGAGGGAGTTGCCGAGCAGTACTTC	-	-	TRBV5-1	TRBJ2-7
CASSPASGGAQETQYF	TGTGCCAGCAGCCCCGCGAGCGGGGGGGCCCAAGAGACCCAGTACTTC	TRBD2	-	TRBV11-2	TRBJ2-5
CASSQDIGGAQPQHF	TGTGCCAGCAGCCAAGATATTGGGGGGGCGCAGCCCCAGCATTTT	-	-	TRBV4-2	TRBJ1-5
CASSQSETGGGNTIYF	TGCGCCAGCAGCCAGTCCGAGACAGGGGGTGGAAACACCATATATTTT	TRBD1	once	TRBV5-1	TRBJ1-3
CASSPSYGGTYEQYF	TGTGCCAGCAGCCCCAGCTACGGGGGGACCTACGAGCAGTACTTC	TRBD2	-	TRBV14	TRBJ2-7
CASSFAGETQYF	TGTGCCAGCAGTTTTGCGGGAGAGACCCAGTACTTC	-	few	TRBV27	TRBJ2-5
CAASTGRGDTQYF	TGTGCCGCCTCGACAGGGCGCGGCGATACGCAGTATTTT	TRBD1	-	TRBV6-5	TRBJ2-3
CASSLKRTGTGELFF	TGTGCCAGCAGCTTAAAGCGCACGGGCACCGGGGAGCTGTTTTTT	-	-	TRBV11-3	TRBJ2-2
CASSIDRTGVNSGNTIYF	TGTGCCAGTAGTATAGATCGGACAGGCGTTAACTCTGGAAACACCATATATTTT	TRBD1	-	TRBV19	TRBJ1-3
CASSDHSGGRDEQFF	TGTGCCAGCAGCGACCATAGCGGGGGGAGAGATGAGCAGTTCTTC	TRBD2	-	TRBV9	TRBJ2-1
CASSGHLANTEAFF	TGTGCCAGCAGTGGTCATTTGGCGAACACTGAAGCTTTCTTT	-	-	TRBV2	TRBJ1-1
CASSLPLETTGGNYGYTF	TGTGCCAGCAGTTTGCCTCTGGAGACGACAGGGGGGAACTATGGCTACACCTTC	TRBD1	-	TRBV28	TRBJ1-2
CASSSTSGGARSTDTQYF	TGTGCCAGCAGCTCCACTAGCGGGGGGGCCCGGAGCACAGATACGCAGTATTTT	TRBD2	-	TRBV3-1/TRBV3-2	TRBJ2-3
CASSLGEGRQETQYF	TGTGCCAGCAGCTTGGGGGAGGGGAGACAAGAGACCCAGTACTTC	TRBD2	once	TRBV11-2	TRBJ2-5
CASSPARGGPETQYF	TGTGCCAGCAGCCCTGCTCGGGGGGGCCCAGAGACCCAGTACTTC	TRBD2	-	TRBV7-2	TRBJ2-5